At least ten counts were recorded for the clone carrying this TCR beta chain. This sample stems from a study of early T cells in non-severe SARS-CoV-2 infection. From germline, CDR1 is MNHEY and CDR2 SMNVEV (reference sequence). The CDR3 consists of 14 residues. Deletions cut 5 bases from V and 3 bases from J, with 11 bases between. Attachment of unique molecular identifiers to individual cDNA molecules was performed. TCRdb reanalysed the 5' RACE reads using MiXCR and keeps one entry per CDR3 protein. The top ten hold 5% to 5.5% of the sample, which has approximately 31,000 distinct CDR3 sequences, around 5.7% seen once.

The genes are TRBV27 and TRBJ1-5; D remains unclear. The clonotype originates from an adult who was a healthcare worker with PCR-confirmed SARS-CoV-2 infection or an uninfected control (not recorded which). Source material: whole blood. CDR3 DNA: TGTGCCAGCAGTCCTAGGGATGTCAATCAGCCCCAGCATTTT. Its protein is CASSPRDVNQPQHF.